This paragraph reports one TCR beta chain. Time point in this sample: newly diagnosed GD, antithyroid drugs for less than 3 months. Scientists built the TCR library using RNA that was extracted from PBMCs. V was cut by 7 bases and J by 7 bases, with 16 bases left in between. The CDR3 totals 13 residues. Germline assignment: CDR1 SQVTM and CDR2 ANQGSEA. CDR3-region Arm-PCR and iRepertoire HTBI primers produced the TCR beta libraries. In the original processing: Identified segments across samples numbered about 64 TRBV and approximately 14 TRBJ. TCRdb independently ran MiXCR on the multiplex PCR reads; one entry per CDR3 protein. TCRdb's processing, not the authors', yielded these V and J calls. The data show roughly 420,000 distinct CDR3 sequences, approximately 16% seen once. The data belong to a study of regulatory T cells in long-lasting Graves disease. The sample also formed part of further work on T cells in Graves' hyperthyroidism and ophthalmopathy. Turning to that study: A first-round RT-PCR of the TCR CDR3 used the HTBI primer set.

The sequence derives from a woman aged 18-29 years with Graves disease. The source material was peripheral blood mononuclear cells (PBMCs), sampled at new diagnosis, from a patient treated with antithyroid drugs. The genes are TRBV29-1 and TRBJ2-2; D tentatively reads TRBD1 or TRBD2 (6 bases each). This CDR3 is CSGTRGQGGELFF. The CDR3 DNA is TGCAGCGGAACTCGGGGGCAGGGCGGGGAGCTGTTTTTT.